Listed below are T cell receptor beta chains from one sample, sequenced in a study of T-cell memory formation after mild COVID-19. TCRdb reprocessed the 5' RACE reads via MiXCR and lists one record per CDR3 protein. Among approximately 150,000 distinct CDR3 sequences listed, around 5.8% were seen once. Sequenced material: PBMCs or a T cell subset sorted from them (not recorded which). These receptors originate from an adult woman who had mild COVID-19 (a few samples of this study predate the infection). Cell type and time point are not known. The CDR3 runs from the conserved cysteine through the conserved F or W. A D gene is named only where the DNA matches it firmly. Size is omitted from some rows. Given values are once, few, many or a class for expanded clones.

cdr3_aa: CASSQDGGGLAMGTQYF
cdr3_nt: TGCGCCAGCAGCCAAGATGGCGGGGGGCTTGCCATGGGGACCCAGTACTTC
v_call: TRBV4-1
j_call: TRBJ2-5
d_call: TRBD2
clone_size: many

cdr3_aa: CASSLSSGRNQPQHF
cdr3_nt: TGTGCCAGCAGCTTATCCTCTGGGCGCAATCAGCCCCAGCATTTT
v_call: TRBV11-2
j_call: TRBJ1-5
d_call: -
clone_size: many

cdr3_aa: CASSFRQEAYEQYF
cdr3_nt: TGTGCCAGCAGCTTCAGACAGGAAGCCTACGAGCAGTACTTC
v_call: TRBV5-5
j_call: TRBJ2-7
d_call: -
clone_size: many

cdr3_aa: CASRNVAQTNTEAFF
cdr3_nt: TGTGCCAGTAGAAATGTGGCGCAGACGAACACTGAAGCTTTCTTT
v_call: TRBV19
j_call: TRBJ1-1
d_call: -
clone_size: few

cdr3_aa: CASSRQGAAGANVLTF
cdr3_nt: TGTGCCAGCAGTCGACAGGGGGCTGCTGGGGCCAACGTCCTGACTTTC
v_call: TRBV7-9
j_call: TRBJ2-6
d_call: TRBD1
clone_size: many

cdr3_aa: CASSMWAGGEQFF
cdr3_nt: TGTGCCAGTAGTATGTGGGCGGGCGGTGAGCAGTTCTTC
v_call: TRBV19
j_call: TRBJ2-1
d_call: -
clone_size: many

cdr3_aa: CASSPSGEAYEQYF
cdr3_nt: TGCGCCAGCAGCCCCTCCGGGGAAGCCTACGAGCAGTACTTC
v_call: TRBV5-1
j_call: TRBJ2-7
d_call: -
clone_size: few

cdr3_aa: CASSPYRGTDTQYF
cdr3_nt: TGCGCCAGCAGCCCATACCGGGGAACAGATACGCAGTATTTT
v_call: TRBV4-3
j_call: TRBJ2-3
d_call: -
clone_size: many

cdr3_aa: CASSLASGGTGNTIYF
cdr3_nt: TGCGCCAGCAGCTTGGCATCTGGGGGCACTGGAAACACCATATATTTT
v_call: TRBV5-1
j_call: TRBJ1-3
d_call: -
clone_size: few

cdr3_aa: CASSPSNLESTQYF
cdr3_nt: TGTGCCAGCAGCCCTTCCAATCTCGAGTCTACGCAGTATTTT
v_call: TRBV7-3
j_call: TRBJ2-3
d_call: -
clone_size: few

cdr3_aa: CASSYSGTYNSPLHF
cdr3_nt: TGTGCCAGCAGTTACTCAGGGACCTATAATTCACCCCTCCACTTT
v_call: TRBV6-5
j_call: TRBJ1-6
d_call: -
clone_size: few

cdr3_aa: CAWSPQNYGYTF
cdr3_nt: TGTGCCTGGAGTCCGCAAAACTATGGCTACACCTTC
v_call: TRBV30
j_call: TRBJ1-2
d_call: -
clone_size: -

cdr3_aa: CASSLARWLENIQYF
cdr3_nt: TGTGCCAGCAGCCTAGCTAGGTGGTTAGAAAACATTCAGTACTTC
v_call: TRBV5-5
j_call: TRBJ2-4
d_call: -
clone_size: many

cdr3_aa: CASSPGQGNGYTF
cdr3_nt: TGTGCCAGCTCACCGGGACAGGGGAATGGCTACACCTTC
v_call: TRBV18
j_call: TRBJ1-2
d_call: TRBD1
clone_size: -

cdr3_aa: CASSQDKGRYGYTF
cdr3_nt: TGTGCCAGCAGCCAAGATAAGGGCCGCTATGGCTACACCTTC
v_call: TRBV3-1
j_call: TRBJ1-2
d_call: -
clone_size: few

cdr3_aa: CASSLAPGQETQYF
cdr3_nt: TGCGCCAGCAGCTTGGCCCCGGGGCAGGAGACCCAGTACTTC
v_call: TRBV5-1
j_call: TRBJ2-5
d_call: -
clone_size: few

cdr3_aa: CASSLDPPSSYNEQFF
cdr3_nt: TGTGCCAGCAGCTTAGACCCCCCCAGCTCCTACAATGAGCAGTTCTTC
v_call: TRBV7-9
j_call: TRBJ2-1
d_call: -
clone_size: many

cdr3_aa: CASSSQGGVNEQFF
cdr3_nt: TGTGCCAGCAGCTCCCAGGGGGGTGTCAATGAGCAGTTCTTC
v_call: TRBV7-3
j_call: TRBJ2-1
d_call: -
clone_size: many

cdr3_aa: CASSQGVVNTEAFF
cdr3_nt: TGTGCCAGCAGTCAGGGGGTTGTGAACACTGAAGCTTTCTTT
v_call: TRBV12-3/TRBV12-4
j_call: TRBJ1-1
d_call: TRBD1
clone_size: many

cdr3_aa: CAISLRGDTNTEAFF
cdr3_nt: TGTGCCATCAGTCTTCGGGGGGACACGAACACTGAAGCTTTCTTT
v_call: TRBV10-3
j_call: TRBJ1-1
d_call: -
clone_size: -

cdr3_aa: CASSLASTGNGYTF
cdr3_nt: TGCGCCAGCAGCTTGGCCTCGACAGGGAATGGCTACACCTTC
v_call: TRBV5-1
j_call: TRBJ1-2
d_call: TRBD1
clone_size: many

cdr3_aa: CASSFSLEQYF
cdr3_nt: TGTGCCAGCAGTTTTTCCCTCGAGCAGTACTTC
v_call: TRBV12-3/TRBV12-4
j_call: TRBJ2-7
d_call: -
clone_size: few

cdr3_aa: CATNPRSGYNEQFF
cdr3_nt: TGTGCCACCAACCCCCGGAGCGGATACAATGAGCAGTTCTTC
v_call: TRBV15
j_call: TRBJ2-1
d_call: -
clone_size: -